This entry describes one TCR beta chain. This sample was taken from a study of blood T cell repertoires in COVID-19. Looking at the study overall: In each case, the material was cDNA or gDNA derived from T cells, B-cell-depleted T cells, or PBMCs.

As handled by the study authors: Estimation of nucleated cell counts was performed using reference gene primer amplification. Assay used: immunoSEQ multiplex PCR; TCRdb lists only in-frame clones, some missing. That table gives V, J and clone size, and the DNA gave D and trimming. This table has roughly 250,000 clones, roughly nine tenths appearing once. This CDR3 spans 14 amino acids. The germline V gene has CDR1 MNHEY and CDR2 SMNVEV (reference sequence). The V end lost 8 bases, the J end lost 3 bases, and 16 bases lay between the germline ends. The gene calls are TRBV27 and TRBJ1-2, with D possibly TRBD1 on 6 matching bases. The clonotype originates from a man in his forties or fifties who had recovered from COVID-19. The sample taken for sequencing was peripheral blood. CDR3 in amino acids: CASGKLTGDYGYTF. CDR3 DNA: TGTGCCAGCGGAAAGTTGACAGGCGACTATGGCTACACCTTC.